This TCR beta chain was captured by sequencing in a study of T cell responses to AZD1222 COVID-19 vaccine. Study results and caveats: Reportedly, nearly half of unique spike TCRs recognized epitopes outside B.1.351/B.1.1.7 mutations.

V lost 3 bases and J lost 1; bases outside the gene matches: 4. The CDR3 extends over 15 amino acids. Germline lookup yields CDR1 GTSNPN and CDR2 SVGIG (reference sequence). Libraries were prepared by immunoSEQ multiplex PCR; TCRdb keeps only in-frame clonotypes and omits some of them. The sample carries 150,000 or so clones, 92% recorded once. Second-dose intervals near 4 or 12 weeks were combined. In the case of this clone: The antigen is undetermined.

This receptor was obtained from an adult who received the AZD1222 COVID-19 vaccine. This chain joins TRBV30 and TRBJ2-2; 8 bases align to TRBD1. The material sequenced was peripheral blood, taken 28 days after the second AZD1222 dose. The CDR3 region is CAWRGDRRNTGELFF. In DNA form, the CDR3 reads TGTGCCTGGAGGGGGGACAGGCGGAACACCGGGGAGCTGTTTTTT.